One sample yielded the 6 T cell receptor beta chains listed below, sequenced in a study of Ad26.COV2.S vaccination and SARS-CoV-2 variants (dated by TCRdb to the early 2020s). The intended sense of this specimen's treatment or condition label: 15 to 20 received Ad26.COV2.S at low or high dose, single or two shots; a few received placebo; per-sample allocation not given. For vaccine and placebo recipients, the sequenced repertoires came from samples collected on day 63 after the first injection. The method behind the library was the immunoSEQ multiplex PCR assay. Here the immuneACCESS table is served through TCRdb, limited to in-frame sequences with V and J called. Missing clones are a known gap in these copies; in checked studies unresolved V genes cover under half, and the rest lacks a known reason. For this sample there are about 460,000 clones; 70% to 90% appear just once. The top ten clonotypes cover 1.7% of the sample.

Specimen: peripheral blood, collected in a trial of Ad26.COV2.S vaccine versus placebo. The source of these receptors is a person between 18 and 65 years old who received the Ad26.COV2.S COVID-19 vaccine or a placebo.

The V and J genes are TRBV27 and TRBJ1-2; a possible D gene is TRBD1 (5 bases). There are 18 residues in the CDR3. V was clipped by 6 bases and J by 0 bases, with 23 bases between them. Germline V gene sequence: CDR1 MNHEY, CDR2 SMNVEV (reference sequence). In DNA form, the CDR3 reads TGTGCCAGCAGCAAACGAGGGGCAAAGGTCGGAACTAACTATGGCTACACCTTC. Protein: CASSKRGAKVGTNYGYTF.

The CDR3 here is CASSPALGVEEYTF. The CDR3 DNA is TGTGCCAGCAGCCCCGCACTAGGGGTAGAGGAGTACACCTTC. V and J are TRBV6-6 and TRBJ1-2; TRBD1 is a possible D gene (5 bases). The ends were cut back, 6 bases at V and 11 bases at J, with 22 bases in the middle. The length of the CDR3 is 14 residues. Per germline, CDR1 MNHNY and CDR2 SVGAGI (reference sequence).

The V gene is TRBV5-1, the J gene TRBJ1-2, with 7 bases identical to TRBD1. V was clipped by 1 base and J by 1 base; unmatched bases: 7. The CDR3 covers 16 residues. CDR1 SGHRS and CDR2 YFSETQ come from the germline V gene. CDR3 sequence (DNA): TGCGCCAGCAGCTTGCCTCCGGGACAGAATAACTATGGCTACACCTTC. This translates into CASSLPPGQNNYGYTF.

The rearrangement links TRBV10-3 to TRBJ2-7, with TRBD1 matching over 7 bases. The CDR3 loop spans 12 amino acids. Trimming cost V 11 bases and J 3 bases; bases outside gene matches: 7. Germline loops: CDR1 ENHRY, CDR2 SYGVKD. In nucleotides, the CDR3 is TGTGCCGTGGCCGACAGGGACTACGAGCAGTACTTC. It is translated as CAVADRDYEQYF.

The rearrangement links TRBV11-2 to TRBJ1-1; 7 positions agree with TRBD1. After removal of 5 bases from V and 3 bases from J, the junction contained 3 bases not matched to a gene. The CDR3 consists of 13 residues. Germline V gene sequence: CDR1 SGHAT, CDR2 FQNNGV. CDR3 nucleotide sequence: TGTGCCAGCAGCCTGCAGGGGGACACTGAAGCTTTCTTT. This sequence encodes CASSLQGDTEAFF.

The sample holds one count of this clone. V and J are TRBV7-2 and TRBJ2-5, with TRBD2 matching 7 bases. The CDR3 spans 16 residues. Trimming cost V 5 bases and J 3 bases; bases outside gene matches: 12. Germline V gene sequence: CDR1 SGHTA, CDR2 FQGNSA. CDR3 in amino acids: CASSHTWSGVKETQYF. The CDR3 nucleotides read TGTGCCAGCAGCCATACCTGGAGCGGGGTTAAAGAGACCCAGTACTTC.